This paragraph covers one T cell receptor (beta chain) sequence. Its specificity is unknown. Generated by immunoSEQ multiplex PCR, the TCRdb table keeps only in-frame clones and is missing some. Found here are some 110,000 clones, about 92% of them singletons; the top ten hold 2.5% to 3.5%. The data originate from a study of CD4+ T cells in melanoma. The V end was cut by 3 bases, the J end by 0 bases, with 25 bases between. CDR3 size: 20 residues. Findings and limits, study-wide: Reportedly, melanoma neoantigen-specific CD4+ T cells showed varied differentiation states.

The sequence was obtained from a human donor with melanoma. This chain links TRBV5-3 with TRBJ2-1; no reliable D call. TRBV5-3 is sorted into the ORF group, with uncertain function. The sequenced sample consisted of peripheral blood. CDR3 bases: TGTGCCAGAAGCTCTAATAATTCCTACCAGGATCCCTTCTCCTACAATGAGCAGTTCTTC. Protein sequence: CARSSNNSYQDPFSYNEQFF.